These 30 T cell receptor beta chains were sequenced from one sample in a study of shared clonotypes between healthy human individuals. CD8 cells regarded as naive lacked CD45RO, were positively chosen for CCR7, and omitted terminally differentiated effector memory CD45RA+ cells. TCRdb's table, derived via immunoSEQ multiplex PCR, lists solely in-frame clones and lacks some. The sample has about 2 million clones; about 94% are singletons. Sequencing was performed on naive CD8+ T cells sorted from blood. These receptors all come from a man younger than 30 in good health.

The chain is built from TRBV27 and TRBJ1-5; weak D call: TRBD1 (6 bases). The CDR3 is 14 residues long. Germline V gene sequence: CDR1 MNHEY, CDR2 SMNVEV (reference sequence). Trimming took off 6 bases at V and 3 bases at J, with 12 bases between the two ends. DNA of the CDR3: TGTGCCAGCAGCCCCACAGGGATCAATCAGCCCCAGCATTTT. It translates to CASSPTGINQPQHF.

The CDR3 nucleotides read TGTGCCAGCAGTTACAGCGCTGGAAACACCATATATTTT. Translated, it gives CASSYSAGNTIYF. The chain uses TRBV2 and TRBJ1-3; D call uncertain. The V end was cut by 5 bases, the J end by 2 bases, with 7 bases between. This CDR3 comprises 13 residues. CDR1 and CDR2 from the germline V gene are SNHLY and FYNNEI.

This clone was counted a few times. Written as DNA, the CDR3 is TGTGCCAGCAGCCCAGGGGGGTTTAACAATCAGCCCCAGCATTTT. Amino acid sequence: CASSPGGFNNQPQHF. The chain carries TRBV7-6 and TRBJ1-5; 7 nucleotides agree with TRBD1. This CDR3 is 15 amino acids long. Germline loops: CDR1 SGHVS, CDR2 FNYEAQ. V dropped 5 bases and J dropped 3; count of bases not matched to a gene: 7.

The rearrangement uses TRBV5-6 and TRBJ2-1; 8 bases line up with TRBD1. CDR1 is SGHDT and CDR2 is YYEEEE in the germline V gene. V was clipped by 3 bases and J by 6 bases; unmatched bases: 5. There are 14 residues in the CDR3. The CDR3 DNA reads TGTGCCAGCAGCTCGTGGACAGGGATCAATGAGCAGTTCTTC. Amino acid sequence: CASSSWTGINEQFF.

The chain carries TRBV6-6 and TRBJ2-7; no clear D. Per germline, CDR1 MNHNY and CDR2 SVGAGI (reference sequence). V was pared by 6 bases and J by 1 base, with 13 bases between. The CDR3 runs 14 residues. The CDR3 DNA sequence: TGTGCCAGCAGCCCCGCTGGGGTTTCCTACGAGCAGTACTTC. Translating it yields CASSPAGVSYEQYF.

The rearrangement uses TRBV2 and TRBJ2-7, with D tentatively TRBD2 (5 bases). CDR1 is SNHLY, CDR2 FYNNEI, per germline. This CDR3 is 12 amino acids long. V gave up 6 bases and J gave up 3 bases, with 9 bases separating them. The CDR3 reads CASRGAGYEQYF. For the CDR3, the DNA is TGTGCCAGCAGAGGCGCGGGCTACGAGCAGTACTTC.

The gene calls are TRBV10-2 and TRBJ2-7; TRBD1 agrees at 7 bases. This CDR3 contains 17 residues. V lost 7 bases and J lost 2; bases outside the gene matches: 17. CDR1 is WSHSY and CDR2 is SAAADI in the germline V gene. The CDR3 DNA is TGCGCCAGCACCGAGACCCACTCGACAGGGCCGACCTACGAGCAGTACTTC. It translates to CASTETHSTGPTYEQYF.

The genes are TRBV30 and TRBJ1-4; TRBD1 is a possible D gene (5 bases). The CDR3 runs to 14 residues. Germline CDR1 is GTSNPN and CDR2 is SVGIG (reference sequence). With 2 bases removed from V and 6 bases from J, the gap between germline ends came to 13 bases. CDR3 bases: TGTGCCTGGAGTTCATTGACAGTCCATGAAAAACTGTTTTTT. Translating gives CAWSSLTVHEKLFF.

V usage is TRBV29-1 and J usage is TRBJ1-2; no reliable D call. Germline V lookup: CDR1 SQVTM, CDR2 ANQGSEA. V shed 3 bases and J shed 0 bases, with 8 bases lying between them. This CDR3 is built from 13 residues. The CDR3 bases are TGCAGCGTTGAGACTGCCTCTAACTATGGCTACACCTTC. It yields the protein CSVETASNYGYTF.

The chain carries TRBV5-5 and TRBJ2-7; 7 bases align to TRBD1. This CDR3 spans 15 amino acids. V shed 2 bases and J 1 base; nucleotides not matched to a gene: 6. CDR1 and CDR2 (germline): SGHKS, YYEKEE (reference sequence). The CDR3 DNA is TGTGCCAGCAGCTTCGGGACAGCACCATCCTACGAGCAGTACTTC. Translated, it gives CASSFGTAPSYEQYF. Together with reference TRBV5-5 and TRBJ2-7, the CDR3 gives the full variable domain: DAGVTQSPTHLIKTRGQQVTLRCSPISGHKSVSWYQQVLGQGPQFIFQYYEKEERGRGNFPDRFSARQFPNYSSELNVNALLLGDSALYLCASSFGTAPSYEQYFGPGTRLTVT.

This chain joins TRBV29-1 and TRBJ2-7, with 8 bases that match TRBD1. The CDR3 is 13 amino acids. Per germline, CDR1 SQVTM and CDR2 ANQGSEA. V shed 7 bases and J 2 bases; nucleotides not matched to a gene: 7. CDR3 nucleotides: TGCAGCGCCAGGACAGGGTTCACCTACGAGCAGTACTTC. Translation gives CSARTGFTYEQYF.

This chain connects TRBV7-2 to TRBJ2-3, with 8 bases matching TRBD1. Germline lookup yields CDR1 SGHTA and CDR2 FQGNSA. The trim removed 2 bases at V and 4 bases at J, leaving 8 bases unmatched. This CDR3 is 16 amino acids long. The chain's CDR3 is CASSLLGTGGADTQYF. CDR3 bases: TGTGCCAGCAGCTTACTTGGGACAGGTGGCGCAGATACGCAGTATTTT. Filled out from reference TRBV7-2 and TRBJ2-3, the complete variable domain reads GAGVSQSPSNKVTEKGKDVELRCDPISGHTALYWYRQSLGQGLEFLIYFQGNSAPDKSGLPSDRFSAERTGGSVSTLTIQRTQQEDSAVYLCASSLLGTGGADTQYFGPGTRLTVL.

The V call is TRBV5-6, the J call TRBJ2-7, with 8 bases identical to TRBD2. CDR1 is SGHDT, CDR2 YYEEEE, per germline. The CDR3 covers 15 residues. The J segment lost 4 bases and the V segment lost 2 bases, leaving 8 bases of the junction unmatched. The CDR3 DNA sequence: TGTGCCAGCAGCTTACGCGGGGGGAGGCCGTACGAGCAGTACTTC. This translates into CASSLRGGRPYEQYF.

The gene calls are TRBV19 and TRBJ1-2; D perhaps matches TRBD1 (6 bases). This CDR3 region has 14 residues. V was shortened by 4 bases and J by 0 bases, with 9 bases between the two germline ends. Looked up from germline, CDR1 is LNHDA and CDR2 is SQIVND (reference sequence). In DNA, the CDR3 is TGTGCCAGTAGTAGGGCAGGGGCTAACTATGGCTACACCTTC. It specifies CASSRAGANYGYTF.

The V and J genes are TRBV5-4 and TRBJ2-7; the match to TRBD1 covers 7 bases. Unmatched junction bases numbered 6, after V lost 3 bases and J lost 6 bases. The CDR3 spans 13 residues. Germline V gene sequence: CDR1 SGHNT, CDR2 YYREEE (reference sequence). The CDR3 DNA is TGTGCCAGCAGCTCAGTGGGGGACAGCGAGCAGTACTTC. It is translated as CASSSVGDSEQYF. The full variable domain, its missing parts supplied by reference TRBV5-4 and TRBJ2-7, is ETGVTQSPTHLIKTRGQQVTLRCSSQSGHNTVSWYQQALGQGPQFIFQYYREEENGRGNFPPRFSGLQFPNYSSELNVNALELDDSALYLCASSSVGDSEQYFGPGTRLTVT.

V usage is TRBV4-3 and J usage is TRBJ1-5; 8 nucleotides line up with TRBD1. CDR1 is LGHNA and CDR2 is YSLEER in the germline V gene. J was trimmed by 7 bases and V by 4 bases; bases with no gene match: 6. The CDR3 has 14 residues. The CDR3 spells CASSLYRGTQPQHF. CDR3 DNA: TGCGCCAGCAGCCTCTACAGGGGGACGCAGCCCCAGCATTTT.

V and J are TRBV7-8 and TRBJ1-4; 7 positions agree with TRBD1. V was pared by 5 bases and J by 5 bases, with 14 bases of the junction left unmatched. CDR1 SGHVS and CDR2 FQNEAQ come from the germline V gene. The CDR3 sequence is 17 residues long. CDR3 amino acids: CASSPTPWTGSNEKLFF. The CDR3 coding sequence is TGTGCCAGCAGCCCCACCCCGTGGACAGGCTCAAATGAAAAACTGTTTTTT.

This chain's CDR3 is CASSVGTSGGLNTGELFF. CDR3 nucleotides: TGTGCCAGCAGCGTAGGGACTAGCGGGGGCCTGAACACCGGGGAGCTGTTTTTT. The gene calls are TRBV9 and TRBJ2-2, with TRBD2 matching over 13 bases. V lost 0 bases and J lost 1; bases outside the gene matches: 3. Germline CDR1 is SGDLS and CDR2 is YYNGEE. CDR3 length: 18 residues.

About this clone: With a far larger clone one base away, a read error is the likely cause. Other DNA sequences in this sample translate to the same CDR3. The CDR3 DNA reads as TGTGCCAGCAGTTACGGAACTAACTATGGCTACACCTTC. Its protein product is CASSYGTNYGYTF. The chain combines TRBV6-5 with TRBJ1-2; D unclear. Germline V CDR1 and CDR2: MNHEY, SVGAGI. This CDR3 spans 13 amino acids. Trimming shortened V by 2 bases and J by 0 bases, and 4 bases separated the two germline ends.

The chain combines TRBV18 with TRBJ2-2; maybe TRBD1 (5 bases). The CDR3 has 15 residues. V gave up 0 bases and J gave up 7 bases, with 12 bases separating them. Per germline, CDR1 KGHSH and CDR2 LQKENI. In DNA form, the CDR3 reads TGTGCCAGCTCACCACCGGACAAATCCTACGGGGAGCTGTTTTTT. This sequence encodes CASSPPDKSYGELFF.

The genes are TRBV5-5 and TRBJ2-7; the match to TRBD1 covers 7 bases. The length of the CDR3 is 14 residues. Germline-derived CDR1 and CDR2 are SGHKS and YYEKEE (reference sequence). The J segment lost 2 bases and the V segment lost 5 bases, leaving 7 bases of the junction unmatched. This chain's CDR3 is CASSYDRVTYEQYF. The CDR3 nucleotides read TGTGCCAGCAGTTACGACAGGGTTACCTACGAGCAGTACTTC.

The V gene is TRBV5-4, the J gene TRBJ2-7; D might be TRBD1 or TRBD2, each matching 5 bases. The CDR3 is 15 residues long. Between the trimmed V and J ends, which lost 4 bases and 0 bases, there was a span of 14 bases. Germline values: CDR1 SGHNT, CDR2 YYREEE (reference sequence). The DNA for the CDR3 is TGTGCCAGCAGCCAATACTATGGGGGCTCCTACGAGCAGTACTTC. It codes for CASSQYYGGSYEQYF.

The J gene is TRBJ1-1, the V gene TRBV27; tentative D call: TRBD1 (5 bases). Germline-derived CDR1 and CDR2 are MNHEY and SMNVEV (reference sequence). This CDR3 has 15 amino acids. With 0 bases removed from V and 4 bases from J, the gap between germline ends came to 12 bases. Here the CDR3 DNA reads TGTGCCAGCAGTTTATCGACAGAGGGGTTCACTGAAGCTTTCTTT. As protein: CASSLSTEGFTEAFF.

V is TRBV10-3 and J is TRBJ2-3; 13 bases are shared with TRBD2. Germline V lookup: CDR1 ENHRY, CDR2 SYGVKD. This CDR3 spans 18 amino acids. Trimming cost V 0 bases and J 2 bases; bases outside gene matches: 5. In DNA form, the CDR3 reads TGTGCCATCAGTGAGTCTAGGGGGACTAGCGGGACCACAGATACGCAGTATTTT. Its translation: CAISESRGTSGTTDTQYF.

This clone was seen once. The J gene is TRBJ2-7, the V gene TRBV27; TRBD2 aligns across 9 bases. The CDR3 totals 15 residues. In germline, CDR1 is MNHEY, CDR2 SMNVEV (reference sequence). V lost 6 bases to trimming and J lost 1 base; unmatched junction nucleotides: 7. The DNA for the CDR3 is TGTGCCAGCAGCTACACGGGACTAGCTTCCTACGAGCAGTACTTC. This translates into CASSYTGLASYEQYF.

The chain has TRBV9 and TRBJ2-7; the D is unclear. This CDR3 has 13 residues. CDR1 SGDLS and CDR2 YYNGEE come from the germline V gene. The germline V and J ends were trimmed by 0 bases and 5 bases, with 9 bases remaining between them. CDR3 sequence reads: CASSVDGDHEQYF. The CDR3 nucleotides read TGTGCCAGCAGCGTAGACGGAGACCACGAGCAGTACTTC.

Remarks on this clone: Other DNA sequences of this sample code for an identical CDR3. The CDR3 is CASTLTGGTDTQYF. In DNA form, the CDR3 reads TGTGCCAGCACCTTGACTGGGGGCACAGATACGCAGTATTTT. The rearrangement links TRBV27 to TRBJ2-3; D not resolved. The germline V gene has CDR1 MNHEY and CDR2 SMNVEV (reference sequence). CDR3 length: 14 residues. V gave up 7 bases and J gave up 1 base, with 12 bases separating them.

The V gene is TRBV5-6, the J gene TRBJ1-1; D is perhaps TRBD1 (5 bases). This CDR3 region has 13 residues. Trimming removed 3 bases at V and 10 bases at J, with 16 bases between. CDR1 is SGHDT, CDR2 YYEEEE, per germline. CDR3 coding DNA: TGTGCCAGCAGCTGGGGGGACTCCCAGGTAGCTTTCTTT. Translated, it gives CASSWGDSQVAFF.

V usage is TRBV6-1 and J usage is TRBJ2-1; D uncertain. The CDR3 spans 13 residues. From germline, CDR1 is MNHNS and CDR2 SASEGT. Trimming removed 7 bases from V and 5 bases from J, with 12 bases in between. CDR3 bases: TGTGCCAGCACCGACGGTCAGGACAATGAGCAGTTCTTC. Translating gives CASTDGQDNEQFF.

Concerning this clone: Other nucleotide sequences in the sample specify the same CDR3. CDR3 amino acids: CASSDPGNEQFF. For the CDR3, the DNA is TGTGCCAGCAGTGACCCTGGGAATGAGCAGTTCTTC. The chain is built from TRBV6-1 and TRBJ2-1; unclear D gene. The CDR3 covers 12 residues. Trimming took 3 bases from V and 7 from J, leaving 7 bases between them. Per germline, CDR1 MNHNS and CDR2 SASEGT.